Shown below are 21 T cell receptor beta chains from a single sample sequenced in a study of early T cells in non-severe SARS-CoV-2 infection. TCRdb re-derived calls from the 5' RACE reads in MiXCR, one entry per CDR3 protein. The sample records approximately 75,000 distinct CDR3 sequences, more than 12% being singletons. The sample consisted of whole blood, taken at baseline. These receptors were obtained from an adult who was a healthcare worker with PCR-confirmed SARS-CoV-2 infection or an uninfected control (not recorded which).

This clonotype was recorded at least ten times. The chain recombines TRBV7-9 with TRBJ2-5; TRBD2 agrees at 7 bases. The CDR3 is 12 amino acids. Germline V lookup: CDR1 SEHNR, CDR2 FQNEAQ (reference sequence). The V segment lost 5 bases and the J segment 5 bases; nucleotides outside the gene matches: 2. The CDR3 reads CASSRGGETQYF. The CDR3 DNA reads TGTGCCAGCAGCCGGGGAGGGGAGACCCAGTACTTC.

DNA for the CDR3: TGCGCCAGCAGCTCCTCGGGGATGAGTTCACCCCTCCACTTT. It yields the protein CASSSSGMSSPLHF. This chain connects TRBV5-1 to TRBJ1-6, with unresolved D. CDR1 and CDR2 (germline): SGHRS, YFSETQ. Trimming removed 3 bases at V and 9 bases at J, with 13 bases between. The CDR3 has 14 residues.

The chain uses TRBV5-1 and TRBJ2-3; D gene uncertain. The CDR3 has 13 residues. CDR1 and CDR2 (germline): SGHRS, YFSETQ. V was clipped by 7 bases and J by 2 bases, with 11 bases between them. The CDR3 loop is CASGKEPTDTQYF. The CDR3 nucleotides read TGCGCCAGCGGGAAAGAACCCACAGATACGCAGTATTTT.

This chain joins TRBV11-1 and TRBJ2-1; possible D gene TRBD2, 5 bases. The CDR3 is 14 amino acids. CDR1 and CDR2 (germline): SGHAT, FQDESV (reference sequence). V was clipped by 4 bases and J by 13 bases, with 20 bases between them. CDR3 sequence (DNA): TGTGCCAGCAGCTCGAGCGGTGGAAGGAACCGACAGTTCTTC. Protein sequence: CASSSSGGRNRQFF.

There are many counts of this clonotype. The CDR3 region is CASSRAGPGETQYF. The CDR3 DNA sequence: TGTGCCAGCAGCCGAGCGGGGCCCGGGGAGACCCAGTACTTC. The rearrangement uses TRBV11-2 and TRBJ2-5; 7 bases agree with TRBD2. The germline V gene encodes CDR1 SGHAT and CDR2 FQNNGV. The CDR3 runs 14 residues. V shed 5 bases and J 5 bases; nucleotides not matched to a gene: 8. The entire variable domain, with the rest obtained from reference TRBV11-2 and TRBJ2-5, is as follows: EAGVAQSPRYKIIEKRQSVAFWCNPISGHATLYWYQQILGQGPKLLIQFQNNGVVDDSQLPKDRFSAERLKGVDSTLKIQPAKLEDSAVYLCASSRAGPGETQYFGPGTRLLVL.

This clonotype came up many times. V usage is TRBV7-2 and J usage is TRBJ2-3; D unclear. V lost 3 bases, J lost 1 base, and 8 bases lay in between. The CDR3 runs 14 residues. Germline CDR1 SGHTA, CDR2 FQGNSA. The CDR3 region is CASSFSVGTDTQYF. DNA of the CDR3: TGTGCCAGCAGCTTCTCGGTGGGCACAGATACGCAGTATTTT.

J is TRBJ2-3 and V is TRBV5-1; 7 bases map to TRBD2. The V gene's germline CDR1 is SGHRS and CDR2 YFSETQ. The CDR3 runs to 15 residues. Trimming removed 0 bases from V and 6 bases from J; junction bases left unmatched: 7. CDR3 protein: CASSLGAGVSDTQYF. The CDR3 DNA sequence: TGCGCCAGCAGCTTGGGGGCGGGAGTGTCCGATACGCAGTATTTT.

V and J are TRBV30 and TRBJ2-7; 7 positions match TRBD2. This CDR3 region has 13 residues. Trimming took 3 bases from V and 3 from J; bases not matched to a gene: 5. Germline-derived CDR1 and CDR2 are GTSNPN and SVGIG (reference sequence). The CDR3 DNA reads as TGTGCCTGGAGACTGGCGGGAGTCTACGAGCAGTACTTC. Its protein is CAWRLAGVYEQYF.

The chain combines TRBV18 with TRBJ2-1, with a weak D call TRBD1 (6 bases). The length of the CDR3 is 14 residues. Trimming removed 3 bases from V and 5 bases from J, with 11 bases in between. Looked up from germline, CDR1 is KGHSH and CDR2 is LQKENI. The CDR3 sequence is CASSPLRTDNEQFF. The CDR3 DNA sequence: TGTGCCAGCTCACCCCTTAGGACAGACAATGAGCAGTTCTTC.

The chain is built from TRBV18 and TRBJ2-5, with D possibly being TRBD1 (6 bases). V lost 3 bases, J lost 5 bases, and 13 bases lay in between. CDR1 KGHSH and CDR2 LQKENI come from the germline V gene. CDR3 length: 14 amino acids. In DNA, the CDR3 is TGTGCCAGCTCACCTCTACAGGGAACGGAGACCCAGTACTTC. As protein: CASSPLQGTETQYF.

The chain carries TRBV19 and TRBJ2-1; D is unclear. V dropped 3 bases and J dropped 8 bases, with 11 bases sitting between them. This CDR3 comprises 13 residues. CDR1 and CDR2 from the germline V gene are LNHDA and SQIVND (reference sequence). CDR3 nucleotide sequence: TGTGCCAGTAGTATTTGGCTCCGCGATGAGCAGTTCTTC. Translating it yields CASSIWLRDEQFF.

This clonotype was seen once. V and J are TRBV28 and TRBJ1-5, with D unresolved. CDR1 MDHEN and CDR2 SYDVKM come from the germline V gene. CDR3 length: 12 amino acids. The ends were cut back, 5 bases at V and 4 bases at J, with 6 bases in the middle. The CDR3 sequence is CASSDLNQPQHF. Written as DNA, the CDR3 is TGTGCCAGCAGTGATTTGAATCAGCCCCAGCATTTT.

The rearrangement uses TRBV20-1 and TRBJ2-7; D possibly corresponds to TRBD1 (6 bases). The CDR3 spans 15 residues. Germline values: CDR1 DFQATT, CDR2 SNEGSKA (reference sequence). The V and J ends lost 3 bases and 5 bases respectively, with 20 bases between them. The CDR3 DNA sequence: TGCAGTGCTAGTAACCCTGACAGGAGGTCCCACGAGCAGTACTTC. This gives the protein CSASNPDRRSHEQYF.

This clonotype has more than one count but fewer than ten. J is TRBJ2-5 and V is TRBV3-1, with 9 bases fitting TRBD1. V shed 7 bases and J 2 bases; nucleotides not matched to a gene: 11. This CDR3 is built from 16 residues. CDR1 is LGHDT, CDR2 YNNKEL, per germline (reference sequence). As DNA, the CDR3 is TGTGCCAGCAACGTACTCGGACAGGGGAGACAAGAGACCCAGTACTTC. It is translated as CASNVLGQGRQETQYF.

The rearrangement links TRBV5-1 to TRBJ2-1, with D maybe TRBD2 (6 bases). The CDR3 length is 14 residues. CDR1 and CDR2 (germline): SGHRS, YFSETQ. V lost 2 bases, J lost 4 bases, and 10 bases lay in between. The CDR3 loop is CASSLQTRYNEQFF. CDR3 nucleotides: TGCGCCAGCAGCTTACAGACTAGATACAATGAGCAGTTCTTC.

Here the CDR3 reads CASSLRGGVFNSPLHF. As DNA, the CDR3 is TGTGCCAGCAGTTTAAGGGGGGGAGTGTTTAATTCACCCCTCCACTTT. V gene TRBV28 combines with J gene TRBJ1-6; TRBD1 is a possible D gene (6 bases). The germline CDR1 and CDR2 sequences are MDHEN and SYDVKM. With 2 bases removed from V and 6 bases from J, the gap between germline ends came to 14 bases. This CDR3 region has 16 residues.

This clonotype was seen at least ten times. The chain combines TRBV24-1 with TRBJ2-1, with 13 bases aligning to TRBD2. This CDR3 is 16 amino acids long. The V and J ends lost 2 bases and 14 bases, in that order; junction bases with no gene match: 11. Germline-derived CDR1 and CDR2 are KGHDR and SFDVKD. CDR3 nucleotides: TGTGCCACCAGTGATTCTACTAGCGGGAGGGCCGGGGGGAAGTTCTTC. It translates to CATSDSTSGRAGGKFF.

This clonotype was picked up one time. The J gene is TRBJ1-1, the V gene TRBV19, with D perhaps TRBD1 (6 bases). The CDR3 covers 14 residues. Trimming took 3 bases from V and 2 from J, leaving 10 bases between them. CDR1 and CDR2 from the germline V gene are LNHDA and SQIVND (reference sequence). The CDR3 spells CASSIDRRNTEAFF. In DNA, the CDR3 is TGTGCCAGTAGTATTGACAGGAGAAACACTGAAGCTTTCTTT.

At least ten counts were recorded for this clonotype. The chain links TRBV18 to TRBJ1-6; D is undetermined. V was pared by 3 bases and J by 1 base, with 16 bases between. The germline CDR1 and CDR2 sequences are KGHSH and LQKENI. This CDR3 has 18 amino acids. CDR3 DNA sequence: TGTGCCAGCTCACCGGCCCATATGCGGCAGTCCTATAATTCACCCCTCCACTTT. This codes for CASSPAHMRQSYNSPLHF.

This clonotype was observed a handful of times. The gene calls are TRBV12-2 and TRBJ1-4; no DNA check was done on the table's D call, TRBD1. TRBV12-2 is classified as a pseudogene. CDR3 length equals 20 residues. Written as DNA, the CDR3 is TGTGCAAGTCGCTCTCCGGCTAGGGGGCAGGTTAATGCAACTAATGAAAAACTGTTTTTT. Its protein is CASRSPARGQVNATNEKLFF.

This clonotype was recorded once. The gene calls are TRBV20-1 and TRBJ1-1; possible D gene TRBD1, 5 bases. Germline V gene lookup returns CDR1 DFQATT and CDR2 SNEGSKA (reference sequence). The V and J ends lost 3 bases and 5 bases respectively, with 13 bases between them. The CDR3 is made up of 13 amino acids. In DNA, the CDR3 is TGCAGTGCTAGCAGGGTAGGACGGACTGAAGCTTTCTTT. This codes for CSASRVGRTEAFF.